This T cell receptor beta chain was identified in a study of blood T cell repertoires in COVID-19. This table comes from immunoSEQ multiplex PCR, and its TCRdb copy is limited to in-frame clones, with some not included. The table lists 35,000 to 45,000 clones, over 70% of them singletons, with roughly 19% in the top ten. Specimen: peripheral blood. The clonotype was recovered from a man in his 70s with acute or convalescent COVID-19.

CDR3 in amino acids: CASSKKQGTDEKLFF. CDR3 DNA: TGTGCCAGCAGCAAAAAACAGGGTACGGATGAAAAACTGTTTTTT. The rearrangement joins TRBV7-9 to TRBJ1-4; possible D gene TRBD1, 6 bases. This CDR3 is 15 amino acids long. V dropped 5 bases and J dropped 6 bases, with 16 bases sitting between them. The germline V gene has CDR1 SEHNR and CDR2 FQNEAQ (reference sequence).